Sequencing of this T cell receptor beta chain was carried out in a study of T cells in Graves' hyperthyroidism and ophthalmopathy. Amplification targeted TCR beta CDR3 regions from RNA transcripts. Initially, a first-round RT-PCR of the TCR CDR3 employed the HTBI primer set. TCRdb ran MiXCR on the multiplex PCR reads and lists one entry per CDR3 protein. The sample shows about 560,000 distinct CDR3 sequences, approximately 15% of them seen only once. This clonotype was recorded only once. The junction and the germline gene differ at one end; a read error may be behind it. The CDR3 is made up of 15 amino acids. CDR1 and CDR2 from the germline V gene are MNHNS and SASEGT. Any patient presenting with uncontrolled infection, other autoimmune disease, pregnancy or lactation was left out.

The J gene is TRBJ1-5, the V gene TRBV6-1; possibly TRBD1 for D (6 bases). Sequencing was carried out using blood. This TCR came from a woman in her late teens or twenties with Graves' hyperthyroidism. CDR3 region: CASSPLQGTDQPQRF. The CDR3 DNA is TGTGCCAGCAGTCCACTACAGGGAACCGATCAGCCCCAGCGTTTT.